The rows below give T cell receptor beta chains drawn from one sample of a study of neurological immune-mediated disorders. TCRdb reprocessed the 5' RACE reads via MiXCR and lists one record per CDR3 protein. The repertoire has fewer than 85,000 distinct CDR3 sequences, about 4% of them found once; the top ten carry 1% to 1.5%. Sequencing was performed on PBMCs. These receptors came from a man aged 25-45 years with multiple sclerosis. Each CDR3 is given with its conserved first and last residue. Fields, in order: V gene, J gene, D gene, clone size, CDR3 protein, CDR3 DNA. The D gene is left open where the match is weak. The listing skips clone size in some rows; elsewhere it reads once, few, many or a size class.

TRBV5-1,TRBJ1-4,-,many,CASSLERVGEKLFF,TGCGCCAGCAGCTTGGAACGGGTTGGGGAAAAACTGTTTTTT
TRBV27,TRBJ2-3,-,many,CASRRVGGTDTQYF,TGTGCCAGTAGGCGTGTGGGCGGCACAGATACGCAGTATTTT
TRBV5-1,TRBJ2-7,-,many,CASSSGGSSYEQYF,TGCGCCAGCAGCTCCGGCGGCAGCTCCTACGAGCAGTACTTC
TRBV6-5,TRBJ2-7,-,many,CASSSTSRGEQYF,TGTGCCAGCAGTTCTACTAGTAGGGGCGAGCAGTACTTC
TRBV6-5,TRBJ2-1,TRBD2,few,CASSYSRVLAGGFNEQFF,TGTGCCAGCAGTTACTCGAGGGTACTAGCGGGGGGGTTCAATGAGCAGTTCTTC
TRBV14,TRBJ1-1,TRBD1,many,CASSLQTGRNTEAFF,TGTGCCAGCAGCCTACAGACAGGGCGAAACACTGAAGCTTTCTTT
TRBV5-1,TRBJ1-1,-,-,CASSLFPNTEAFF,TGCGCCAGCAGCTTGTTTCCGAACACTGAAGCTTTCTTT
TRBV28,TRBJ2-1,-,once,CASSLGVGYYNEQFF,TGTGCCAGCAGTTTAGGCGTCGGATACTACAATGAGCAGTTCTTC
TRBV10-3,TRBJ1-1,TRBD1,many,CAIGSGGGMNTEAFF,TGTGCCATCGGATCAGGGGGCGGGATGAACACTGAAGCTTTCTTT
TRBV5-1,TRBJ1-2,-,many,CASSRGPNYGYTF,TGCGCCAGCAGCCGGGGACCAAACTATGGCTACACCTTC
TRBV7-9,TRBJ1-2,-,many,CASSLGIVGALGYTF,TGTGCCAGCAGCTTAGGGATCGTAGGGGCGCTTGGCTACACCTTC
TRBV27,TRBJ2-1,-,few,CASSLEIYNEQFF,TGTGCCAGCAGTCTGGAAATCTACAATGAGCAGTTCTTC
TRBV7-3,TRBJ2-1,TRBD2,many,CASSDLAGGYNEQFF,TGTGCCAGCAGCGACCTAGCGGGGGGTTACAATGAGCAGTTCTTC
TRBV6-6,TRBJ2-5,TRBD2,-,CASSSPRQGGETQYF,TGTGCCAGCAGTTCCCCGCGCCAGGGAGGGGAGACCCAGTACTTC
TRBV6-4,TRBJ2-1,-,few,CAAGGGNEQFF,TGTGCCGCCGGAGGGGGGAATGAACAGTTCTTC
TRBV5-1,TRBJ2-1,-,many,CASSQNYNEQFF,TGCGCCAGCAGCCAGAACTACAATGAGCAGTTCTTC
TRBV5-6,TRBJ2-1,-,many,CASSLYGHEQFF,TGTGCCAGCAGCTTGTATGGGCATGAGCAGTTCTTC
TRBV15,TRBJ2-5,-,many,CATSRGGHGETQYF,TGTGCCACCAGCAGAGGAGGGCACGGGGAGACCCAGTACTTC
TRBV20-1,TRBJ1-1,TRBD1,many,CSASRDRGYTEAFF,TGCAGTGCTAGCCGGGACAGGGGTTACACTGAAGCTTTCTTT
TRBV10-3,TRBJ2-4,TRBD1,few,CAISGDSNIQYF,TGTGCCATCAGCGGGGACAGTAACATTCAGTACTTC
TRBV6-5,TRBJ2-3,-,-,CASSPTGKTDTQYF,TGTGCCAGCAGCCCTACAGGGAAGACAGATACGCAGTATTTT
TRBV9,TRBJ2-3,-,many,CASSVRGLRTDTQYF,TGTGCCAGCAGCGTCAGGGGATTGCGCACAGATACGCAGTATTTT
TRBV5-1,TRBJ2-6,TRBD1,-,CASSLDTTGLTVGAKVLTF,TGCGCCAGCAGCTTGGATACGACAGGGCTCACGGTCGGGGCCAAAGTCCTGACTTTC
TRBV5-1,TRBJ2-3,-,many,CASSLTHYDPSTDTQYF,TGCGCCAGCAGCTTAACCCACTACGACCCCAGCACAGATACGCAGTATTTT
TRBV20-1,TRBJ2-5,-,many,CSARDPNQETQYF,TGCAGTGCTAGAGATCCGAATCAAGAGACCCAGTACTTC
TRBV20-1,TRBJ2-7,TRBD2,many,CSARDMRGVSAYEQYF,TGCAGTGCTAGAGATATGCGGGGGGTAAGCGCCTACGAGCAGTACTTC
TRBV18,TRBJ1-6,-,-,CASSPEGEGSPLNF,TGTGCCAGCTCACCAGAAGGGGAAGGTTCACCCCTCAACTTT
TRBV5-1,TRBJ2-3,-,many,CASSLSPTADTQYF,TGCGCCAGCAGCTTGTCTCCGACAGCAGATACGCAGTATTTT
TRBV12-5,TRBJ1-3,-,many,CASGFDPRLAGNTIYF,TGTGCTAGTGGTTTTGACCCCCGATTGGCCGGAAACACCATATATTTT
TRBV20-1,TRBJ2-7,TRBD2,many,CSSWTSGGEQYF,TGCAGTTCTTGGACTAGCGGGGGCGAGCAGTACTTC
TRBV3-1,TRBJ2-2,-,many,CASSPHLSGELFF,TGTGCCAGCAGCCCCCATCTCAGCGGGGAGCTGTTTTTT